This T cell receptor beta chain derives from a study of regulatory T cells in long-lasting Graves disease. Study-level findings and limits: Results may be inaccurate due to the small sample size. Persistent patients shared more public clonotypes (approximately 2,500) than new patients (about 1,000).

This CDR3 is built from 15 residues. The V end was cut by 6 bases, the J end by 2 bases, with 18 bases between. Germline assignment: CDR1 DFQATT and CDR2 SNEGSKA (reference sequence). Sequencing libraries for TCR beta were prepared with iRepertoire HTBI primers and Arm-PCR of CDR3 regions. TCRdb reprocessed the multiplex PCR reads via MiXCR and lists one record per CDR3 protein. The data hold around 420,000 distinct CDR3 sequences, with 15% observed a single time. Concerning this clonotype: No antigen is known for it.

Time point reported: newly diagnosed GD, antithyroid drugs for less than 3 months. PBMC-extracted RNA yielded the TCR library. These sequences were also reported in another study, on T cells in Graves' hyperthyroidism and ophthalmopathy. As reported in that work: Participants, patients aged 18 to 65, had newly diagnosed hyperthyroidism with a duration under 2 months. Initially, a first-round RT-PCR of the TCR CDR3 employed the HTBI primer set.

The gene calls are TRBV20-1 and TRBJ2-3, with D tentatively TRBD1 (6 bases). This specimen was peripheral blood mononuclear cells (PBMCs), taken at new diagnosis, from a patient treated with antithyroid drugs. The sequence was obtained from a woman aged 35 to 49 with Graves disease. The CDR3 spells CSASKSRGNTDTQYF. The CDR3 DNA follows: TGCAGTGCCAGCAAAAGTAGGGGGAACACAGATACGCAGTATTTT.